The source of this T cell receptor (beta chain) is a study of cytomegalovirus exposure and HLA in healthy donors. Remarks on this clone: Its cognate antigen is unknown.

Study findings and constraints: Later work associated more than 15,000 TCR beta sequences with HLA alleles at 0.05 false discovery rate. As a later analysis showed, several of the most significant clusters appeared to be linked to common viral pathogens.

60 Vbeta and 13 Jbeta primers were used in PCR. Produced via immunoSEQ multiplex PCR; TCRdb's table is partial and in-frame only. The sample includes over 130,000 clones, 88% seen only once; the top ten take around 0.5%. In germline, CDR1 is SEHNR, CDR2 FQNEAQ (reference sequence). This CDR3 contains 16 residues. The V end lost 5 bases, the J end lost 7 bases, and 23 bases lay between the germline ends. This chain links TRBV7-9 with TRBJ1-2; tentative D call: TRBD1 (5 bases). Sequences were obtained from PBMCs. The clonotype originates from a woman aged 40 to 50 in good health and CMV-seronegative. CDR3 loop: CASSNSGGGSGVGYTF. CDR3 in DNA: TGTGCCAGCAGCAACAGTGGGGGGGGATCTGGGGTTGGCTACACCTTC. The full variable domain, completed using reference TRBV7-9 and TRBJ1-2, is DTGVSQNPRHKITKRGQNVTFRCDPISEHNRLYWYRQTLGQGPEFLTYFQNEAQLEKSRLLSDRFSAERPKGSFSTLEIQRTEQGDSAMYLCASSNSGGGSGVGYTFGSGTRLTVV.